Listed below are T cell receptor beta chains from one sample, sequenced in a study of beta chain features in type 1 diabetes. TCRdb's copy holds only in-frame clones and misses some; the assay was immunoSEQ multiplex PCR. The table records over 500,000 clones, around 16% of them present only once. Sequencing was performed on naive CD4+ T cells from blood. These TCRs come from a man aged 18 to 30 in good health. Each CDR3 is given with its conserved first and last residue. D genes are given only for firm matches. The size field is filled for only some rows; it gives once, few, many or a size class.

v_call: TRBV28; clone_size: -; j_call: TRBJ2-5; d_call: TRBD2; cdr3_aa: CASSWGGVLQETQYF; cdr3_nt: TGTGCCAGCAGTTGGGGAGGGGTACTCCAAGAGACCCAGTACTTC
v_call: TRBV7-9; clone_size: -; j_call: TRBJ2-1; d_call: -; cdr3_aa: CASSLGGTQGYNEQFF; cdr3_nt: TGTGCCAGCAGCTTAGGCGGGACCCAAGGCTACAATGAGCAGTTCTTC
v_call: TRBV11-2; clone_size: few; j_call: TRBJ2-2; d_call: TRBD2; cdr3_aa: CASSPLAGAGELFF; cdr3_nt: TGTGCCAGCAGCCCTCTTGCGGGGGCCGGGGAGCTGTTTTTT
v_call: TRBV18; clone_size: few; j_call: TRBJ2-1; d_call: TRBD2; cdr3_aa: CASSPRLTSGIRESSYNEQFF; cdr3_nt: TGTGCCAGCTCACCACGTTTGACTAGCGGGATAAGAGAGAGCTCCTACAATGAGCAGTTCTTC
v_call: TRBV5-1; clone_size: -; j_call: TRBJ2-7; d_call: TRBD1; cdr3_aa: CASSSTGPEQYF; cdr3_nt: TGCGCCAGCAGCTCGACAGGGCCCGAGCAGTACTTC
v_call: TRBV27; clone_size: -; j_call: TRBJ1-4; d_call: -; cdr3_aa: CASSAWTEPTALFF; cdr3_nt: TGTGCCAGCAGTGCCTGGACAGAACCGACAGCCCTGTTTTTT
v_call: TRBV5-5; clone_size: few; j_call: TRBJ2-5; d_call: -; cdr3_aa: CASSLAGVRQETQYF; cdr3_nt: TGTGCCAGCAGCTTGGCAGGGGTTCGCCAAGAGACCCAGTACTTC
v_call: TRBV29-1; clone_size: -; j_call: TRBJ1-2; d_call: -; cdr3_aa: CSVEGVTDRYGYTF; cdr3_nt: TGCAGCGTTGAAGGGGTGACAGACCGCTATGGCTACACCTTC
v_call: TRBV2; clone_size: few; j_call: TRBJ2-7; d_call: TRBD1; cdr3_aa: CASSLGQGFSYEQYF; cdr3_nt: TGTGCCAGCAGTCTTGGACAGGGGTTCTCCTACGAGCAGTACTTC
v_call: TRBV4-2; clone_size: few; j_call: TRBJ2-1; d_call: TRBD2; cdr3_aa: CASSQEPRTSGSNEQFF; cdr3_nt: TGTGCCAGCAGCCAAGAGCCGAGGACTAGCGGGAGTAATGAGCAGTTCTTC
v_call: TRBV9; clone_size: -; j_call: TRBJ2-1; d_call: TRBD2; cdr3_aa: CASSGSGRPNEQFF; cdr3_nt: TGTGCCAGCAGCGGTAGCGGGAGGCCCAATGAGCAGTTCTTC
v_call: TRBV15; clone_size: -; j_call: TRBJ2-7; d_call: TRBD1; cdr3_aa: CATSTMDRGAYEQYF; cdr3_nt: TGTGCCACCAGCACCATGGACAGGGGAGCCTACGAGCAGTACTTC
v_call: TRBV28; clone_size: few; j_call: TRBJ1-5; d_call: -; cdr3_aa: CASSPGGAFSSADNQPQHF; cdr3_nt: TGTGCCAGCAGTCCCGGGGGAGCCTTTTCTAGCGCGGACAATCAGCCCCAGCATTTT
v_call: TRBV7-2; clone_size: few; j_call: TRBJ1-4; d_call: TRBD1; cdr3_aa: CASSPRGQGIEKLFF; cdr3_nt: TGTGCCAGCAGCCCGAGGGGACAGGGGATTGAAAAACTGTTTTTT
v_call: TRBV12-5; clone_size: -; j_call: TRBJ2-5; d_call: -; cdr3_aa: CASGLSRQETQYF; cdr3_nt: TGTGCTAGTGGTTTATCTAGACAAGAGACCCAGTACTTC
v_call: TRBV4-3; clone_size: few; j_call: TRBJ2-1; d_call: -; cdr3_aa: CASSLKESMTYNEQFF; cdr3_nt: TGCGCCAGCAGCCTCAAAGAATCCATGACCTACAATGAGCAGTTCTTC
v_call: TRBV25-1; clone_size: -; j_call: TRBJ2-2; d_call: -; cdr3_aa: CASGYGTVNTGELFF; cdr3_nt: TGTGCCAGCGGATACGGGACGGTCAACACCGGGGAGCTGTTTTTT
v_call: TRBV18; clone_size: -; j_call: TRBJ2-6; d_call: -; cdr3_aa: CASSPGPFSGANVLTF; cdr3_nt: TGTGCCAGCTCACCGGGTCCCTTCTCTGGGGCCAACGTCCTGACTTTC
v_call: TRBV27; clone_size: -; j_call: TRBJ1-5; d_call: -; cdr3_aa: CASSLRGPPYQPQHF; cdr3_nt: TGTGCCAGCAGTTTAAGGGGCCCGCCGTATCAGCCCCAGCATTTT
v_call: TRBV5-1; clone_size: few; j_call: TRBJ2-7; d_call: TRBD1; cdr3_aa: CASSFGDRDEQYF; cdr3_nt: TGCGCCAGCAGCTTCGGGGACAGGGACGAGCAGTACTTC
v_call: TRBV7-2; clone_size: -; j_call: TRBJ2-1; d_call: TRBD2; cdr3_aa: CASSRTSGGRNEQFF; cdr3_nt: TGTGCCAGCAGCAGGACTAGCGGGGGCCGCAATGAGCAGTTCTTC
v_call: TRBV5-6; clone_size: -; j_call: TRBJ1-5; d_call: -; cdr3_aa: CAVALPQHF; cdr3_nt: TGTGCCGTGGCGCTGCCCCAGCATTTT